The rows below give T cell receptor beta chains drawn from one sample of a study of blood T cell repertoires in COVID-19. Clones were sequenced by immunoSEQ multiplex PCR, and TCRdb holds only the in-frame ones, with some missing. The table lists about 190,000 clones, under 85% of them singletons. Material: peripheral blood. These TCRs come from a woman in her forties with acute or convalescent COVID-19. The CDR3 runs from the conserved cysteine through the conserved F or W. D genes are given only for firm matches. Clone size is shown for a subset of rows, as once, few, many or a class of expanded clone.

J | D | size | V | DNA | CDR3
TRBJ1-2 | - | - | TRBV28 | TGTGCCAGCACCCCGCCGGGGAAATATGGCTACACCTTC | CASTPPGKYGYTF
TRBJ2-5 | TRBD2 | - | TRBV10-3 | TGTGCCACAGCCCCGGGACTAGGCCAAGAGACCCAGTACTTC | CATAPGLGQETQYF
TRBJ2-5 | TRBD2 | - | TRBV5-1 | TGCGCCAGCCTTCTTAGCGGGGGGAAGGACGAGACCCAGTACTTC | CASLLSGGKDETQYF
TRBJ2-3 | TRBD2 | - | TRBV19 | TGTGCCAGTAGTCTAGCGGGAGTTGTTGATACGCAGTATTTT | CASSLAGVVDTQYF
TRBJ2-3 | TRBD2 | - | TRBV2 | TGTGCCAGCACCTCCCTAGCGGCTTCAGATACGCAGTATTTT | CASTSLAASDTQYF
TRBJ2-6 | TRBD1 | - | TRBV9 | TGTGCCAGCAGCGTAAAGGGGGCCGGGGCCAACGTCCTGACTTTC | CASSVKGAGANVLTF
TRBJ1-1 | TRBD1 | - | TRBV24-1 | TGTGCCACCAGTGATCCGGGACAGGGCGACACTGAAGCTTTCTTT | CATSDPGQGDTEAFF
TRBJ1-4 | TRBD1 | - | TRBV7-9 | TGTGCCAGCAGCTCCAGGACAGGGTTGGCTAATGAAAAACTGTTTTTT | CASSSRTGLANEKLFF
TRBJ1-5 | TRBD1 | - | TRBV6-2/TRBV6-3 | TGTGCCAGCAGTTATGTAAGACAGGGGAATTTAAAGGATCAGCCCCAGCATTTT | CASSYVRQGNLKDQPQHF
TRBJ1-6 | TRBD1 | few | TRBV3-1/TRBV3-2 | TGTGCCAGCAGCCCCCGGGACAGGGCAGATTCACCCCTCCACTTT | CASSPRDRADSPLHF
TRBJ1-2 | - | - | TRBV4-1 | TGCGCCAGCAGCCAGATTTCGGCAGGGATCCTCCCTACTAACTATGGCTACACCTTC | CASSQISAGILPTNYGYTF
TRBJ1-2 | - | - | TRBV19 | TGTGCCAGTAGTTCGGCAGGGGACTATGGCTACACCTTC | CASSSAGDYGYTF
TRBJ1-4 | - | - | TRBV30 | TGTGCCTGGAGTGTACCGGACAGCGCTAATGAAAAACTGTTTTTT | CAWSVPDSANEKLFF
TRBJ2-3 | TRBD1 | once | TRBV3-1/TRBV3-2 | TGTGCCAGCAGCTCCCCTGAGACAGGGGTGGTAGATACGCAGTATTTT | CASSSPETGVVDTQYF
TRBJ1-6 | - | - | TRBV7-2 | TGTGCCAGCAGGGTAACGGGGTCCTATAATTCACCCCTCCACTTT | CASRVTGSYNSPLHF
TRBJ1-4 | - | - | TRBV29-1 | TGCAGCGTTGCCTCGCAGGTGGAAAAACTGTTTTTT | CSVASQVEKLFF
TRBJ1-5 | TRBD1 | - | TRBV27 | TGTGCCAGCAGTTCGGGACAGGGGAGGCAGCCCCAGCATTTT | CASSSGQGRQPQHF
TRBJ2-5 | TRBD2 | - | TRBV5-1 | TGCGCCAGCAGCATGCCGGGACTAGCGGGGGCACAAGAGACCCAGTACTTC | CASSMPGLAGAQETQYF
TRBJ1-2 | - | - | TRBV7-8 | TGTGCCAGCAGCTTACAAGCCGCAGGGGTAGTTGGAGGCTACACCTTC | CASSLQAAGVVGGYTF
TRBJ1-5 | - | - | TRBV4-1 | TGCGCCAGCAGCCAAGTTACAGGAAATCAGCCCCAGCATTTT | CASSQVTGNQPQHF
TRBJ1-2 | - | - | TRBV5-1 | TGCGCCAGCAGAGGGGGTGACTATGGCTACACCTTC | CASRGGDYGYTF
TRBJ2-5 | - | - | TRBV7-9 | TGTGCCAGCAGCTTAGATGATGTATCGAGGGCCCCTCTGGAGACCCAGTACTTC | CASSLDDVSRAPLETQYF
TRBJ2-1 | - | - | TRBV10-1 | TGCGCCAGCAGTGAGGTGGGCAGCTCCTACAATGAGCAGTTCTTC | CASSEVGSSYNEQFF
TRBJ1-1 | - | - | TRBV9 | TGTGCCAGCACCGTTATGGGGGCTAACACTGAAGCTTTCTTT | CASTVMGANTEAFF
TRBJ2-1 | TRBD2 | - | TRBV18 | TGTGCCAGCTCCCCTCTAGCGGGAGTGGGCAGGAATGAGCAGTTCTTC | CASSPLAGVGRNEQFF
TRBJ2-7 | TRBD1 | - | TRBV7-3 | TGTGCCAGCAGCTTAAAACAGGGGGCCGACTACGAGCAGTACTTC | CASSLKQGADYEQYF
TRBJ2-7 | TRBD2 | - | TRBV19 | TGTGCCAGTAGTATATCTCCTTCACTAGCGGGACCTGAGCAGTACTTC | CASSISPSLAGPEQYF
TRBJ2-1 | - | few | TRBV28 | TGTGCCAGCACCAGGACAGTCCCCTTAGCTTTCAATGAGCAGTTCTTC | CASTRTVPLAFNEQFF
TRBJ1-6 | - | - | TRBV4-1 | TGCGCCAGCAGCCAAGATGAGTCGTCATTACCCCTCCACTTT | CASSQDESSLPLHF
TRBJ1-1 | - | once | TRBV5-1 | TGCGCCAGCAGCTTAACAGGTGGCGACACTGAAGCTTTCTTT | CASSLTGGDTEAFF
TRBJ2-2 | - | - | TRBV10-3 | TGTGCCATCAGTGAATCGGGTGCTCTTATGGCCGGGGAGCTGTTTTTT | CAISESGALMAGELFF
TRBJ1-2 | - | - | TRBV3-1/TRBV3-2 | TGTGCCAGCAGCCAAGATATTGGGGGCGCTTATGGCTACACCTTC | CASSQDIGGAYGYTF
TRBJ2-1 | TRBD2 | once | TRBV15 | TGTGCCACCAGCAAACGCGGTAGCGGGAGCAATGAGCAGTTCTTC | CATSKRGSGSNEQFF
TRBJ1-2 | - | - | TRBV28 | TGTGCCAGCAGTAAAAAAGGACAGTTTAACTATGGCTACACCTTC | CASSKKGQFNYGYTF
TRBJ2-3 | TRBD2 | - | TRBV2 | TGTGCCAGCAAGAGCGGGACTAGCACAGATACGCAGTATTTT | CASKSGTSTDTQYF
TRBJ1-5 | - | - | TRBV5-1 | TGCGCCAGCAGCTTTACGACCGGGCAGCCCCAGCATTTT | CASSFTTGQPQHF
TRBJ1-1 | - | - | TRBV10-3 | TGTGCCATCAGCGGCGGCTATGAAGCTTTCTTT | CAISGGYEAFF
TRBJ1-2 | - | - | TRBV4-2 | TGTGCCAGCAGCCAATCGGACATCAACTATGGCTACACCTTC | CASSQSDINYGYTF
TRBJ1-2 | TRBD1 | - | TRBV7-9 | TGTGCCAGCAGCGTCAGGGACAGGGGGCATGGCTACACCTTC | CASSVRDRGHGYTF
TRBJ1-5 | - | - | TRBV27 | TGTGCCAGCAGTTTTGGGAGGAGCAATCAGCCCCAGCATTTT | CASSFGRSNQPQHF
TRBJ2-7 | - | - | TRBV9 | TGTGCCAGCAGCGTAGAACCAGGGCCCACCTACGAGCAGTACTTC | CASSVEPGPTYEQYF
TRBJ2-1 | TRBD2 | few | TRBV3-1/TRBV3-2 | TGTGCCAGCAGCAGGACTAGCGGCTCGCAGTTCTTC | CASSRTSGSQFF
TRBJ2-7 | - | - | TRBV24-1 | TGTGCCACCAGTGATTTCAGGTCCCCCTACGAGCAGTACTTC | CATSDFRSPYEQYF
TRBJ2-3 | - | - | TRBV27 | TGTGCCAGCAAGAATACGGGAGAATCATTAACAGATACGCAGTATTTT | CASKNTGESLTDTQYF
TRBJ2-5 | - | - | TRBV5-6 | TGTGCCAGCAGCTACTCTTTCGAGGCCCCCCGGGAGACCCAGTACTTC | CASSYSFEAPRETQYF
TRBJ1-4 | - | - | TRBV7-9 | TGTGCCAGCAGCCACGGGTCCCATAATGAAAAACTGTTTTTT | CASSHGSHNEKLFF
TRBJ1-1 | - | once | TRBV28 | TGTGCCAGCAGTCCCCCTATGGTCACTGAAGCTTTCTTT | CASSPPMVTEAFF
TRBJ1-5 | TRBD1 | - | TRBV6-5 | TGTGCCAGCAGTTACTCACGGGACAGGGGCAATCAGCCCCAGCATTTT | CASSYSRDRGNQPQHF